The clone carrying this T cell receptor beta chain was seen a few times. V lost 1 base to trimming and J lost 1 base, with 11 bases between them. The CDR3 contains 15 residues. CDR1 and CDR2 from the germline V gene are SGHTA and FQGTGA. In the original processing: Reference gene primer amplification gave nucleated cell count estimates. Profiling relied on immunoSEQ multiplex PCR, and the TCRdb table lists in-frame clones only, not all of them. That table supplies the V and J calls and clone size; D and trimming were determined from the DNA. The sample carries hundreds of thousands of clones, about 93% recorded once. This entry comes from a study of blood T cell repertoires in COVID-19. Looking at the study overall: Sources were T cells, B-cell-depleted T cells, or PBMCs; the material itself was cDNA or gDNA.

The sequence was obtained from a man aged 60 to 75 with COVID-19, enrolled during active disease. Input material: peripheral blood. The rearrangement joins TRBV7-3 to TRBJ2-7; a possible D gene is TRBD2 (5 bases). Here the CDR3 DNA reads TGTGCCAGCAGCTTAAACGTTGGGAGATCCTACGAGCAGTACTTC. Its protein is CASSLNVGRSYEQYF.